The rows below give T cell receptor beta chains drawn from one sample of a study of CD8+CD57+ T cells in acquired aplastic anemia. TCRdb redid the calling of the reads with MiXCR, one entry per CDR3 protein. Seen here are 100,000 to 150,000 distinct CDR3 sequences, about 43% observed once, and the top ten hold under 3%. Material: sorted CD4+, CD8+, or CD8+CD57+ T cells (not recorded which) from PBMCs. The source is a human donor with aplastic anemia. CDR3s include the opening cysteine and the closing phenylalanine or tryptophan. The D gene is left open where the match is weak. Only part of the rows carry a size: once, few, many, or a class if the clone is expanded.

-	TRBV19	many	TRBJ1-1	TGTGCCAGTAGTATCCGTGGACAGAGCACTGAAGCTTTCTTT	CASSIRGQSTEAFF
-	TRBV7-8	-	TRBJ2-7	TGTGCCACCCAGAGGGACAAGGGAGGCTACGAGCAGTACTTC	CATQRDKGGYEQYF
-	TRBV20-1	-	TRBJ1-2	TGCAGTGCTAGAGGAGGGGACTCTAACTATGGCTACACCTTC	CSARGGDSNYGYTF
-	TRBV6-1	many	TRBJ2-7	TGTGCCAGCAGTGAACAAAGGCAGTTTCCCTACGAGCAGTACTTC	CASSEQRQFPYEQYF
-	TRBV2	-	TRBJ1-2	TGTGCCAGCAGTTTCCGGGCCATTTTCGACTATGGCTACACCTTC	CASSFRAIFDYGYTF
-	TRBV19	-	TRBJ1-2	TGTGCCAGTAGTATCCTAAATGAATGGTATGGCTACACCTTC	CASSILNEWYGYTF
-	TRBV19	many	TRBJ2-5	TGTGCCAGTAGTATCCGGGGGCGCGGGGAGACCCAGTACTTC	CASSIRGRGETQYF
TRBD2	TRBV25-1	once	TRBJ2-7	TGTGCCAGCACCCCCGAGAAGGCGGGAGGGCCTTGGGAGCAGTACTTC	CASTPEKAGGPWEQYF
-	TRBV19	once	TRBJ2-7	TGTGCCAGTAGTATAGTGGCGGGGAGGATAAACGAGCAGCACTTC	CASSIVAGRINEQHF
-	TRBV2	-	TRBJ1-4	TGTGCCAGCAGATTAGGTCAGGGAGGTGAAAAACTGTTTTTT	CASRLGQGGEKLFF
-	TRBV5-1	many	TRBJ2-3	TGCGCCAGCAGCGAAGACAGTGCAGCAGATACGCAGTATTTT	CASSEDSAADTQYF
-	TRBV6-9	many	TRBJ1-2	TGTGCCAGCAGTTATTCAGGATTAAACTATGGCTACACCTTC	CASSYSGLNYGYTF
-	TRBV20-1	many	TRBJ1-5	TGCAGTGCTAGCGTTACAGGCAATAGCAATCAGCCCCAGCATTTT	CSASVTGNSNQPQHF
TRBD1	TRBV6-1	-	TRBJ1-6	TGTGCCAGCAGAGCACAGGGGGATAATTCACCCCTCCACTTT	CASRAQGDNSPLHF
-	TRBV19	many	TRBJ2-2	TGTGCCAGTAAGGGGGGACACACCGGGGAGCTGTTTTTT	CASKGGHTGELFF
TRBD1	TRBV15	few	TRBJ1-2	TGTGCCACCAGCAGAGAGGCAGGGGGTAACTATGGCTACACCTTC	CATSREAGGNYGYTF
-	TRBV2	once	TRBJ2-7	TGTGCCAGCAGTGAAGCGCTTAGTAGCGACGAGCAGTACTTC	CASSEALSSDEQYF
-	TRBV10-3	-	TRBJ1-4	TGTGCCATCAGTGATCGTGGGGAAGACACTAATGAAAAACTGTTTTTT	CAISDRGEDTNEKLFF
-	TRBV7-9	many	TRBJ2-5	TGTGCCAGCAGCTTTCTAGGTGCGGGGTACCAAGAGACCCAGTACTTC	CASSFLGAGYQETQYF
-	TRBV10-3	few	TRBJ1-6	TGTGCCAGCAGTCTCGAGCCAGGAAATTCACCCCTCCACTTT	CASSLEPGNSPLHF
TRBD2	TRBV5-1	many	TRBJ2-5	TGCGCCAGCAGCTTGACTAGCGGGAGCCAAGAGACCCAGTACTTC	CASSLTSGSQETQYF
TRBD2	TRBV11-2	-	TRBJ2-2	TGTGCCAGCAGCTTGGGAGGGCGGGGGGCCCCCGGGGAGCTGTTTTTT	CASSLGGRGAPGELFF
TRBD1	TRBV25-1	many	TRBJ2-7	TGTGCCAGTGGACAGGGGCCCTACGAGCAGTACTTC	CASGQGPYEQYF
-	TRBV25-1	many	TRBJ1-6	TGTGCCAGCAGTGATCGTATACTCTCCAATTCACCCCTCCACTTT	CASSDRILSNSPLHF